The rows below give T cell receptor beta chains drawn from one sample of a study of blood T cell repertoires in COVID-19. The data were produced by immunoSEQ multiplex PCR, yet TCRdb's version contains in-frame clones alone and is incomplete. Of approximately 190,000 clones detected, more than 85% appear once; the ten largest clones hold 2.1%. The sequencing input was peripheral blood. Every receptor here comes from a man aged 65 to 79 with active or convalescent COVID-19. Each CDR3 is given with its conserved first and last residue. Each record gives: clone size, J gene, D gene, V gene, CDR3 DNA, CDR3 protein. The D gene is left open where the match is weak. Only part of the rows carry a size: once, few, many, or a class if the clone is expanded.

-,TRBJ1-6,TRBD1,TRBV2,TGTGCCAGCAGGACCCCTGACAGGGGGCTTTGGAATTCACCCCTCCACTTT,CASRTPDRGLWNSPLHF
-,TRBJ2-7,TRBD2,TRBV5-1,TGCGCCAGCAGCCCATTAGCGGGAGGGCTTAGGGAGCAGTACTTC,CASSPLAGGLREQYF
-,TRBJ2-1,-,TRBV15,TGTGCCACCAGCAGTTCAGGGGTCTCCTACAATGAGCAGTTCTTC,CATSSSGVSYNEQFF
-,TRBJ1-2,TRBD1,TRBV6-5,TGTGCCAGCAGCCCCGACAGGGGTTTAAGCTATGGCTACACCTTC,CASSPDRGLSYGYTF
-,TRBJ2-7,TRBD1,TRBV5-4,TGTGCCAGCAGTCCAGACAGGGTCCACGAGCAGTACTTC,CASSPDRVHEQYF
-,TRBJ1-1,-,TRBV3-1/TRBV3-2,TGTGCCAGCAGCCACACAGCGGACACTGAAGCTTTCTTT,CASSHTADTEAFF
few,TRBJ2-3,-,TRBV19,TGTGCCGCGGGTATTCGCACAGATACGCAGTATTTT,CAAGIRTDTQYF
-,TRBJ2-1,-,TRBV14,TGTGCCAGCAGCCGACGCGGGACAGTCTACAATGAGCAGTTCTTC,CASSRRGTVYNEQFF
-,TRBJ1-5,-,TRBV29-1,TGCAGCGTTGCGGGGGGCGCTGGGAATCAGCCCCAGCATTTT,CSVAGGAGNQPQHF
-,TRBJ1-3,-,TRBV4-3,TGCGCCAGCAGCCAAGATCGCGTGAGCTCTGGAAACACCATATATTTT,CASSQDRVSSGNTIYF
-,TRBJ2-6,-,TRBV9,TGTGCCAGCAGCGGTGCCCCGGGACAACCATCCTCTGGGGCCAACGTCCTGACTTTC,CASSGAPGQPSSGANVLTF
-,TRBJ1-1,-,TRBV20-1,TGCAGTGCGAGACAGTTTGAAGCTTTCTTT,CSARQFEAFF
once,TRBJ2-7,-,TRBV6-2/TRBV6-3,TGTGCCAGCAGTTACCGACTTAATCGGTATAACGAGCAGTACTTC,CASSYRLNRYNEQYF
-,TRBJ2-6,TRBD1,TRBV19,TGTGCCAGTACCAGAACCGGGACAGTGATCTCTGGGGCCAACGTCCTGACTTTC,CASTRTGTVISGANVLTF
-,TRBJ2-7,-,TRBV9,TGTGCCAGCAGCGTAGGGGCAGAACCCTACGAGCAGTACTTC,CASSVGAEPYEQYF
-,TRBJ1-5,TRBD1,TRBV10-2,TGCGCCAGCAGTGTGGGGACAGGGGTGTTGCCCCAGCATTTT,CASSVGTGVLPQHF
once,TRBJ2-7,TRBD2,TRBV3-1/TRBV3-2,TGTGCCAGCAGCTGGGACGGGAGGGGAGAGCAGTACTTC,CASSWDGRGEQYF
-,TRBJ2-3,TRBD2,TRBV13,TGTGCCAGCAGCTCATCAACGACTAGCGGGGGAACAGATACGCAGTATTTT,CASSSSTTSGGTDTQYF
few,TRBJ2-7,-,TRBV5-4,TGTGCCAGCAGCAGAGACTATGGCGAGCAGTACTTC,CASSRDYGEQYF
-,TRBJ2-3,-,TRBV2,TGTGCCAGCAGTGAAGACAGCCCAGATACGCAGTATTTT,CASSEDSPDTQYF
-,TRBJ1-2,TRBD1,TRBV15,TGTGCCACCAGCAGAGAAGGGGCAGGGGGATATGGCTACACCTTC,CATSREGAGGYGYTF
-,TRBJ1-1,TRBD1,TRBV29-1,TGCAGCGTTGAATCGCAGGGGGTATTCACTGAAGCTTTCTTT,CSVESQGVFTEAFF
few,TRBJ2-2,-,TRBV5-1,TGCGCCAGCAGCTTGGCGCCAGGGTCCGGGGAGCTGTTTTTT,CASSLAPGSGELFF
once,TRBJ2-3,-,TRBV4-3,TGCGCCAGCAGCCAAGAGGGCCAGGGAAGTACAGATACGCAGTATTTT,CASSQEGQGSTDTQYF
-,TRBJ2-2,TRBD1,TRBV6-6,TGTGCCAGCAGTCAGGGGGCCGGCGGGGAGCTGTTTTTT,CASSQGAGGELFF
-,TRBJ2-5,TRBD1,TRBV18,TGTGCCAGCTCAACGAGGACAGGGGGCCTGGAGACCCAGTACTTC,CASSTRTGGLETQYF
-,TRBJ2-5,TRBD2,TRBV14,TGTGCCAGCAGCCAAGGAGGGGCGCAGCGGGAGGGCCGGAGGGAGACCCAGTACTTC,CASSQGGAQREGRRETQYF
-,TRBJ2-1,TRBD1,TRBV19,TGTGCCAGTAGTATCGGGGACAGAAGATTATATGAGCAGTTCTTC,CASSIGDRRLYEQFF
-,TRBJ2-1,TRBD1,TRBV24-1,TGTGCCACCAGTGATCTGAGGGGGCTTAATACCAATGAGCAGTTCTTC,CATSDLRGLNTNEQFF
-,TRBJ2-7,TRBD2,TRBV4-1,TGCGCCAGCAGTAGACTAGCGGTCTCCTACGAGCAGTACTTC,CASSRLAVSYEQYF
-,TRBJ2-5,TRBD1,TRBV7-2,TGTGCCAGCAGCCGAACAGGGGGCGAGACCCAGTACTTC,CASSRTGGETQYF
once,TRBJ1-4,-,TRBV7-8,TGTGCCAGCAGCCCAGAGGGTCGGGAAAAACTGTTTTTT,CASSPEGREKLFF
-,TRBJ2-3,-,TRBV6-2/TRBV6-3,TGTGCCAGCAGTTACCCTCAGTTCACAGATACGCAGTATTTT,CASSYPQFTDTQYF
-,TRBJ2-7,TRBD1,TRBV2,TGTGCCAGCGGACAGGTCTACGAGCAGTACTTC,CASGQVYEQYF
-,TRBJ1-3,-,TRBV19,TGTGCCAGTACTAAGTCCCGGAACACCATATATTTT,CASTKSRNTIYF
-,TRBJ2-6,TRBD1,TRBV24-1,TGTGCCACCAGTGAAACTCCGGGACAGGCGGTGAGACCCCACTCTGGGGCCAACGTCCTGACTTTC,CATSETPGQAVRPHSGANVLTF
-,TRBJ1-5,-,TRBV10-3,TGTGCCATCAGTGCCCGTGAGGGGGTAGGCCAGCATTTT,CAISAREGVGQHF
-,TRBJ2-1,TRBD1,TRBV7-6,TGTGCCAGCAGTCCCCGGTACGGGACAGGGGGCCAGAGCTCCTACAATGAGCAGTTCTTC,CASSPRYGTGGQSSYNEQFF
few,TRBJ1-4,-,TRBV10-2,TGCGCCAGCAGTGCCGCAACTAATGAAAAACTGTTTTTT,CASSAATNEKLFF
-,TRBJ2-1,TRBD1,TRBV2,TGTGCCAGCAGTGAAATCGGCAGGGGGAGTTACAATGAGCAGTTCTTC,CASSEIGRGSYNEQFF
-,TRBJ2-3,TRBD2,TRBV11-3,TGTGCCAGCAGCTTAGGACAGCGGGAGGCTCCAGATACGCAGTATTTT,CASSLGQREAPDTQYF
-,TRBJ1-5,TRBD1,TRBV6-5,TGTGCCAGCAGGCAAACAGGGGGCGCAAATCAGCCCCAGCATTTT,CASRQTGGANQPQHF